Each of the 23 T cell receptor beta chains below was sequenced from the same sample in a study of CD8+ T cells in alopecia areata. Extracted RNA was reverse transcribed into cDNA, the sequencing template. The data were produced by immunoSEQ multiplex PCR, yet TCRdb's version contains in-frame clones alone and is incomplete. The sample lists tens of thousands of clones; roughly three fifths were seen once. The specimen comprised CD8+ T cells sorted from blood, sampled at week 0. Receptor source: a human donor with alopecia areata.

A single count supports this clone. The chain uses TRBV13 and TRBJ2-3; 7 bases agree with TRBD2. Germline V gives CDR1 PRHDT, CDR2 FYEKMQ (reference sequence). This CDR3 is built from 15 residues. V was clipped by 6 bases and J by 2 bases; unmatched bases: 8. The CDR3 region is CASRLLAEPTDTQYF. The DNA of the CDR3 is TGTGCCAGCAGGCTCCTAGCGGAGCCCACAGATACGCAGTATTTT.

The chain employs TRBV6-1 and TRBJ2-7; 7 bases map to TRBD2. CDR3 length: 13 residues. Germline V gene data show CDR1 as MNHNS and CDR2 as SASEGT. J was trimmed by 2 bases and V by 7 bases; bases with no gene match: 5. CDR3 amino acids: CASNERGPYEQYF. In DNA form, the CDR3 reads TGTGCCAGCAATGAGCGGGGTCCCTACGAGCAGTACTTC.

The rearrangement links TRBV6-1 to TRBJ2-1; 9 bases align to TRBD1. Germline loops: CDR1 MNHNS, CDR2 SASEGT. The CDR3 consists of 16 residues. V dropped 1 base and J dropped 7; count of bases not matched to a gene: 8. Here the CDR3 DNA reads TGTGCCAGCAGTGAAGGCAGGACAGGGGTCGGGAATGAGCAGTTCTTC. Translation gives CASSEGRTGVGNEQFF.

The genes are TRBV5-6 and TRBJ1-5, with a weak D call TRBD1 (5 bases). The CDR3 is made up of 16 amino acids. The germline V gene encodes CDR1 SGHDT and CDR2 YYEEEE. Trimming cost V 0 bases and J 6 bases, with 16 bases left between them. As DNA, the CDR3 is TGTGCCAGCAGCTTGGGACCGGGACTGGGAGGTCAGCCCCAGCATTTT. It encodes CASSLGPGLGGQPQHF.

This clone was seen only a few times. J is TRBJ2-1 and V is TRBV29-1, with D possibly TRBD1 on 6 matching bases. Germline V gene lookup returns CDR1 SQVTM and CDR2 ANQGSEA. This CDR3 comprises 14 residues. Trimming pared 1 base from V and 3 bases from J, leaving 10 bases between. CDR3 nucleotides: TGCAGCGTTGAAGGGGACACGAACTACAATGAGCAGTTCTTC. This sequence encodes CSVEGDTNYNEQFF.

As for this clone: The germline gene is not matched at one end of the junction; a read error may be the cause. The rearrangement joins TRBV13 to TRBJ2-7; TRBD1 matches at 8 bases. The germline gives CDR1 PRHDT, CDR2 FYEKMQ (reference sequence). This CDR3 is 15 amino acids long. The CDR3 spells CASSLGGTGTYEQYF. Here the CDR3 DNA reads TGTGCCAGCAGCCTAGGGGGGACAGGAACCTACGAGCAGTACTTC.

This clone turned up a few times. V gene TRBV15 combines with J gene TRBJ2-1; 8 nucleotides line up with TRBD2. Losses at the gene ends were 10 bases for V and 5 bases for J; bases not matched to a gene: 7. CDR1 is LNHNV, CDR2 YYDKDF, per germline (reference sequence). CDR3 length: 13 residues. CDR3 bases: TGTGCCAGCGAAGGACTAGCTAACAATGAGCAGTTCTTC. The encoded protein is CASEGLANNEQFF.

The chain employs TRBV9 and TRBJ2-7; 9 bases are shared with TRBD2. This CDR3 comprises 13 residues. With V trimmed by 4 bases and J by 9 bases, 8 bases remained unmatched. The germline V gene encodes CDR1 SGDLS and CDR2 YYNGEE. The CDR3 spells CASSPETSGRQYF. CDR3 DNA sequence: TGTGCCAGCAGCCCCGAGACTAGCGGACGGCAGTACTTC.

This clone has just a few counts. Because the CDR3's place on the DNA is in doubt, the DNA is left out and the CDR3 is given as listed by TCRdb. CDR3 protein: CSVSLDSMNTEAFF. The chain couples TRBV29-1 to TRBJ1-1; the listed D gene, TRBD1, was not tested against the DNA. Germline CDR1 reads SQVTM; CDR2 reads ANQGSEA. The CDR3 adds up to 14 amino acids, both ends counted.

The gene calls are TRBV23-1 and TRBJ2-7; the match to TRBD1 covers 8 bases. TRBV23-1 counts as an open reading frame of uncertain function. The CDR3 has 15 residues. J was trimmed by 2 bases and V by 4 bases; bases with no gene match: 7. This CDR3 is CASSLPDRAAYEQYF. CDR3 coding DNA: TGCGCCAGCAGTCTACCGGACAGGGCGGCCTACGAGCAGTACTTC.

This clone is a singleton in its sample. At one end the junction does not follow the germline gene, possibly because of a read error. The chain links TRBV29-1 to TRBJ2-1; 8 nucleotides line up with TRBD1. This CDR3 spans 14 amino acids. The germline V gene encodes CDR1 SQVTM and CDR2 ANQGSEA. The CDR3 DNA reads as TGCAGCGCTGAAGGACAGGGAACCTACAATGAGCAGTTCTTC. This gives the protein CSAEGQGTYNEQFF.

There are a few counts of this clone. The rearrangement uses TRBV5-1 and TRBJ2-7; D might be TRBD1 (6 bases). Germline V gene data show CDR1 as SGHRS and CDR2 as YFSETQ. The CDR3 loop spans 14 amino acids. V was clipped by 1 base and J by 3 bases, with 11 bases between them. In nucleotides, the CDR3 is TGCGCCAGCAGCTTGTTCGTCAGGGGCTACGAGCAGTACTTC. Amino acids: CASSLFVRGYEQYF.

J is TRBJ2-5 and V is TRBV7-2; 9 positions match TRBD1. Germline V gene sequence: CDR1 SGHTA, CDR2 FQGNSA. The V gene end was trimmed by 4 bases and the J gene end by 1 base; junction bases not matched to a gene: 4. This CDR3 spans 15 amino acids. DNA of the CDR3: TGTGCCAGCAGCTCAGACAGGGGGACCCAAGAGACCCAGTACTTC. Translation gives CASSSDRGTQETQYF.

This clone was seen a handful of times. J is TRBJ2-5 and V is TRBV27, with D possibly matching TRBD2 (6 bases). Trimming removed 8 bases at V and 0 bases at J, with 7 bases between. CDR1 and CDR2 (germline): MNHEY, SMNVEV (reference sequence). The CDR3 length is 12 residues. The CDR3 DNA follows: TGTGCCAGCGGGGGGTACCAAGAGACCCAGTACTTC. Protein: CASGGYQETQYF.

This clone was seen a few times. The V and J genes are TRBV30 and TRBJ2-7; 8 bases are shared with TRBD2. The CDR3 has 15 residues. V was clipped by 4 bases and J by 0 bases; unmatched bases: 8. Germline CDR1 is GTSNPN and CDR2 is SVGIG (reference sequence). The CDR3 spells CAWKLRGLASYEQYF. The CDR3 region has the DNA TGTGCCTGGAAGTTGAGAGGACTAGCCTCCTACGAGCAGTACTTC.

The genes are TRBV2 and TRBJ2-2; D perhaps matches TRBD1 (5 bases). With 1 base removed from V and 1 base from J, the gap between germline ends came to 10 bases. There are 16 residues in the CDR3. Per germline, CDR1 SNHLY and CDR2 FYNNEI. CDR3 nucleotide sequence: TGTGCCAGCAGTGAAGTTGGGCAGGGGAACACCGGGGAGCTGTTTTTT. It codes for CASSEVGQGNTGELFF. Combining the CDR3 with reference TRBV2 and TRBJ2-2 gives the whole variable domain EPEVTQTPSHQVTQMGQEVILRCVPISNHLYFYWYRQILGQKVEFLVSFYNNEISEKSEIFDDQFSVERPDGSNFTLKIRSTKLEDSAMYFCASSEVGQGNTGELFFGEGSRLTVL.

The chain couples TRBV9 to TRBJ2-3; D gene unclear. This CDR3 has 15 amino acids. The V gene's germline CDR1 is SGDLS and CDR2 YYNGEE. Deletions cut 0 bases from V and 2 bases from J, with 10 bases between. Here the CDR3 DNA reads TGTGCCAGCAGCGTAGCTTCGGCTTCCACAGATACGCAGTATTTT. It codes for CASSVASASTDTQYF.

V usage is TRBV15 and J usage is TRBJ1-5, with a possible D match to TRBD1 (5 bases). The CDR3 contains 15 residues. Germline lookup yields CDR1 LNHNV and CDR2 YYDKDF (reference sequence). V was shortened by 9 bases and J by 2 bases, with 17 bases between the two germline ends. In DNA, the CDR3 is TGTGCCACAAAACGAGGGCAGGGAGGCAATCAGCCCCAGCATTTT. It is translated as CATKRGQGGNQPQHF.

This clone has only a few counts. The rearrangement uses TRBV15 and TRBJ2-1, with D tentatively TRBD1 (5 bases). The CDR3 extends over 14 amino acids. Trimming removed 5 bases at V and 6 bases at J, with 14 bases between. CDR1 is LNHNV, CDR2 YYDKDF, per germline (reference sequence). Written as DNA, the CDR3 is TGTGCCACCAGCGATATCCAGGGTTTCAATGAGCAGTTCTTC. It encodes CATSDIQGFNEQFF.

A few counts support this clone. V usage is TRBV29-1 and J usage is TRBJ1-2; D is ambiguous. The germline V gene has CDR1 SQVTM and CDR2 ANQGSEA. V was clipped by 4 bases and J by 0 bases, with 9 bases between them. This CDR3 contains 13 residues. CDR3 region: CSVGVSSNYGYTF. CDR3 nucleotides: TGCAGCGTTGGGGTTTCGTCTAACTATGGCTACACCTTC.

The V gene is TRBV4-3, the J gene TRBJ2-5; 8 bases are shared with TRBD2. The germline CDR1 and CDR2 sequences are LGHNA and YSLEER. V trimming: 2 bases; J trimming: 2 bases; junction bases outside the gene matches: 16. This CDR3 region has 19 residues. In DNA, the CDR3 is TGCGCCAGCAGCCAACCCCAAGCGGGAGCGGACCCGCCGCAAGAGACCCAGTACTTC. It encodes CASSQPQAGADPPQETQYF.

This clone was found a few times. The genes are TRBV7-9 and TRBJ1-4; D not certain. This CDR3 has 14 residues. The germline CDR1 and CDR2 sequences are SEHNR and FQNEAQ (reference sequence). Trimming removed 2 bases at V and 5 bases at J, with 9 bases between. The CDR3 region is CASSLNPFNEKLFF. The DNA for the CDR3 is TGTGCCAGCAGCTTAAATCCCTTCAATGAAAAACTGTTTTTT. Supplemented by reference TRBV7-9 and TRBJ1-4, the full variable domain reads DTGVSQNPRHKITKRGQNVTFRCDPISEHNRLYWYRQTLGQGPEFLTYFQNEAQLEKSRLLSDRFSAERPKGSFSTLEIQRTEQGDSAMYLCASSLNPFNEKLFFGSGTQLSVL.

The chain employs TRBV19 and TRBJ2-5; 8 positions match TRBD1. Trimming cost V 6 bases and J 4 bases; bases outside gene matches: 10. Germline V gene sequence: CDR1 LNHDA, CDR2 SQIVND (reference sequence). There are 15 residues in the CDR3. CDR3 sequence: CASSESGGRGETQYF. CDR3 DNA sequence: TGTGCCAGTAGCGAATCAGGGGGCAGGGGAGAGACCCAGTACTTC. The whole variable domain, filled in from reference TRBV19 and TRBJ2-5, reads DGGITQSPKYLFRKEGQNVTLSCEQNLNHDAMYWYRQDPGQGLRLIYYSQIVNDFQKGDIAEGYSVSREKKESFPLTVTSAQKNPTAFYLCASSESGGRGETQYFGPGTRLLVL.